These 27 T cell receptor beta chains were sequenced from one sample in a study of Tregs in tolerant kidney transplant recipients. Produced via immunoSEQ multiplex PCR; TCRdb's table is partial and in-frame only. The sample includes 45,000 to 55,000 clones. Sequenced here: CD4+ T cells from blood, sampled before the transplant. Receptors originate from a human donor who received a combined kidney and bone marrow transplant.

Points on this clone: The missing CDR3 end, 3 residues past where the read stops, is filled in from the germline J gene. The chain is built from TRBV30 and TRBJ2-7; the match to TRBD2 covers 7 bases. After removal of 7 bases from V and 2 bases from J, the junction contained 5 bases not matched to a gene. This CDR3 contains 12 residues. Germline CDR1 and CDR2: GTSNPN and SVGIG (reference sequence). The CDR3 is CAYTGTTYEQYF. The DNA read from the CDR3 is TGTGCCTACACCGGGACTACCTACGAG. Based on the CDR3 plus reference TRBV30 and TRBJ2-7, the full variable domain is SQTIHQWPATLVQPVGSPLSLECTVEGTSNPNLYWYRQAAGRGLQLLFYSVGIGQISSEVPQNLSASRPQDRQFILSSKKLLLSDSGFYLCAYTGTTYEQYFGPGTRLTVT.

As for this clone: The sequenced fragment ends 3 residues before the CDR3 boundary, so the rest is inferred from the germline J gene. The chain carries TRBV5-1 and TRBJ2-7; 9 bases are shared with TRBD1. The trim removed 0 bases at V and 6 bases at J, leaving 4 bases unmatched. The germline CDR1 and CDR2 sequences are SGHRS and YFSETQ. The CDR3 consists of 14 residues. The CDR3 sequence is CASSLGDRVFEQYF. The covered CDR3 bases are TGCGCCAGCAGCTTGGGGGACAGGGTTTTCGAG. The variable domain in full, with the rest retrieved from reference TRBV5-1 and TRBJ2-7, is KAGVTQTPRYLIKTRGQQVTLSCSPISGHRSVSWYQQTPGQGLQFLFEYFSETQRNKGNFPGRFSGRQFSNSRSEMNVSTLELGDSALYLCASSLGDRVFEQYFGPGTRLTVT.

As for this clone: The read terminates 3 residues ahead of where the CDR3 ends, so the germline J gene completes it. The chain has TRBV7-3 and TRBJ2-1; 12 bases match TRBD2. The CDR3 sequence is 15 residues long. Trimming took 2 bases from V and 7 from J; bases not matched to a gene: 3. In germline, CDR1 is SGHTA, CDR2 FQGTGA. CDR3 sequence: CASSLLAGGPNEQFF. Incomplete CDR3 DNA: TGTGCCAGCAGCTTACTAGCGGGAGGGCCAAATGAG.

Details on this clone: The read ends 3 residues shy of where the CDR3 ends; the end is completed using the germline J gene. The chain carries TRBV20-1 and TRBJ2-7; TRBD1 aligns across 12 bases. The germline gives CDR1 DFQATT, CDR2 SNEGSKA (reference sequence). V shed 5 bases and J 6 bases; nucleotides not matched to a gene: 5. The CDR3 loop spans 13 amino acids. CDR3 DNA (partial): TGCAGTGCTCCGGGACAGGGGGCAGGCGAG. It encodes CSAPGQGAGE. The CDR3 reads in full as CSAPGQGAGEQYF.

The covered CDR3 bases are TGCGCCAGCAGCCTCGGACTAGCGGGAGGAAGCACAGATACG. Amino acid sequence: CASSLGLAGGSTDT. The whole CDR3 reads CASSLGLAGGSTDTQYF. This chain connects TRBV5-1 to TRBJ2-3; 14 positions match TRBD2. Read coverage stops 3 residues before the CDR3 terminus; the germline J gene supplies the remainder. In germline, CDR1 is SGHRS, CDR2 YFSETQ. V lost 4 bases to trimming and J lost 0 bases; unmatched junction nucleotides: 4. The CDR3 covers 17 residues.

Turning to this clone: The read ends 3 residues early relative to the CDR3; the germline J gene fills the gap. This rearrangement joins TRBV29-1 to TRBJ2-7, with 14 bases matching TRBD2. Germline loops: CDR1 SQVTM, CDR2 ANQGSEA. Trimming at V came to 4 bases and at J to 4 bases, leaving 18 bases not matched to a gene. There are 19 residues in the CDR3. The CDR3 DNA, read in part, is TGCAGCGTTGGTCCTCGGGAGACCCCGGGACTAGCGGGAGCTTACGAG. It yields the protein CSVGPRETPGLAGAYE. The whole CDR3 sequence reads CSVGPRETPGLAGAYEQYF.

Details on this clone: From the germline J gene comes the end of the CDR3, since the read stops 3 residues before it. The rearrangement joins TRBV6-1 to TRBJ1-5; 8 nucleotides match TRBD1. Germline trimming cut 4 bases from V and 4 bases from J; bases unmatched to any gene: 6. The CDR3 is 15 residues long. Germline V gene lookup returns CDR1 MNHNS and CDR2 SASEGT. CDR3 DNA, as far as it was read: TGTGCCAGCAGTGGGGACAGGAACCCTAATCAGCCC. Protein: CASSGDRNPNQP. The entire CDR3 protein is CASSGDRNPNQPQHF.

About this clone itself: The read halts 3 residues ahead of the CDR3 end, with the missing end drawn from the germline J gene. The rearrangement links TRBV5-1 to TRBJ2-1; the match to TRBD2 covers 11 bases. Germline V gives CDR1 SGHRS, CDR2 YFSETQ. CDR3 length equals 15 residues. J gave up 9 bases and V 4 bases, and 9 bases lay outside the gene matches. The CDR3 region is CASSPSGTSGFEQFF. The DNA read from the CDR3 is TGCGCCAGCAGCCCCTCCGGGACTAGCGGTTTTGAG.

A word on this clone: The CDR3 end is not reached by the read, which stops 3 residues before it; the germline J gene fills it in. This chain connects TRBV19 to TRBJ2-2; 10 nucleotides agree with TRBD1. This CDR3 comprises 15 residues. Germline CDR1 is LNHDA and CDR2 is SQIVND (reference sequence). Unmatched junction bases numbered 6, after V lost 6 bases and J lost 5 bases. CDR3: CASRTGTGATGELFF. CDR3 DNA, as far as it was read: TGTGCCAGTAGAACCGGGACAGGGGCGACCGGGGAG. The full variable domain, in which reference TRBV19 and TRBJ2-2 provide the parts outside the CDR3, is DGGITQSPKYLFRKEGQNVTLSCEQNLNHDAMYWYRQDPGQGLRLIYYSQIVNDFQKGDIAEGYSVSREKKESFPLTVTSAQKNPTAFYLCASRTGTGATGELFFGEGSRLTVL.

Regarding this clone: The CDR3 end lies 3 residues beyond the end of the read and is filled in from the germline J gene. The rearrangement links TRBV7-2 to TRBJ2-5, with D possibly matching TRBD1 (6 bases). CDR1 is SGHTA and CDR2 is FQGNSA in the germline V gene. The V and J ends lost 3 bases and 1 base respectively, with 12 bases between them. This CDR3 region has 15 residues. The covered CDR3 bases are TGTGCCAGCAGCTTCCGACAGGACCCCCAAGAGACC. Translation: CASSFRQDPQET. In full, the CDR3 is CASSFRQDPQETQYF. Looking up the rest from reference TRBV7-2 and TRBJ2-5 gives the full variable domain: GAGVSQSPSNKVTEKGKDVELRCDPISGHTALYWYRQSLGQGLEFLIYFQGNSAPDKSGLPSDRFSAERTGGSVSTLTIQRTQQEDSAVYLCASSFRQDPQETQYFGPGTRLLVL.

A word on this clone: The read ends 3 residues early relative to the CDR3; the germline J gene fills the gap. The rearrangement uses TRBV29-1 and TRBJ2-3; 8 bases match TRBD2. Germline lookup yields CDR1 SQVTM and CDR2 ANQGSEA. This CDR3 has 15 amino acids. V shed 0 bases, J shed 4 bases, and the junction held 6 bases outside the gene matches. Partial CDR3 DNA: TGCAGCGTTGAAGAAGCCAGCGGGAGCCCAGATACG. Translation gives CSVEEASGSPDT. The full CDR3 reads CSVEEASGSPDTQYF.

Concerning this clone itself: The CDR3 end falls 3 residues outside the read, so it is completed with the germline J gene. This chain joins TRBV10-2 and TRBJ1-1, with D tentatively TRBD1 (5 bases). The CDR3 is 13 amino acids. In germline, CDR1 is WSHSY, CDR2 SAAADI. V was pared by 4 bases and J by 5 bases, with 11 bases between. The CDR3 sequence: CASSVQGGTEAFF. The sequenced CDR3 bases are TGCGCCAGCAGTGTGCAGGGTGGGACTGAA.

About this clone itself: The CDR3 extends 3 residues past the end of the read, so its final part is completed from the germline J gene. The V gene is TRBV29-1, the J gene TRBJ2-3; tentatively, D is TRBD1 (6 bases). The V gene lost 5 bases and the J gene lost 0 bases, with 12 bases spanning the gap. This CDR3 is built from 14 residues. Germline-derived CDR1 and CDR2 are SQVTM and ANQGSEA. The CDR3 loop reads CSVPGTSSTDTQYF. The DNA read from the CDR3 is TGCAGCGTTCCCGGGACATCTAGCACAGATACG.

This CDR3 reads CAWDGSSYNEQFF. The CDR3 DNA, read in part, is TGTGCCTGGGATGGTAGCTCCTACAATGAG. The chain recombines TRBV30 with TRBJ2-1, with D uncertain. The sequenced fragment ends 3 residues before the CDR3 boundary, so the rest is inferred from the germline J gene. V was clipped by 5 bases and J by 0 bases, with 8 bases between them. CDR1 is GTSNPN and CDR2 is SVGIG in the germline V gene (reference sequence). The CDR3 covers 13 residues. The entire variable domain, with the rest obtained from reference TRBV30 and TRBJ2-1, is as follows: SQTIHQWPATLVQPVGSPLSLECTVEGTSNPNLYWYRQAAGRGLQLLFYSVGIGQISSEVPQNLSASRPQDRQFILSSKKLLLSDSGFYLCAWDGSSYNEQFFGPGTRLTVL.

In the case of this clone: The read is 3 residues too short to cover the CDR3 end, so that end is filled in from the germline J gene. This chain uses TRBV19 with TRBJ2-5, with 9 nucleotides matching TRBD2. The germline V gene encodes CDR1 LNHDA and CDR2 SQIVND (reference sequence). J was trimmed by 1 base and V by 5 bases; bases with no gene match: 2. The CDR3 sequence is 14 residues long. The CDR3 is CASSETSGQETQYF. The sequenced part of the CDR3 DNA is TGTGCCAGTAGTGAGACTAGCGGCCAAGAGACC. Based on the CDR3 plus reference TRBV19 and TRBJ2-5, the full variable domain is DGGITQSPKYLFRKEGQNVTLSCEQNLNHDAMYWYRQDPGQGLRLIYYSQIVNDFQKGDIAEGYSVSREKKESFPLTVTSAQKNPTAFYLCASSETSGQETQYFGPGTRLLVL.

As for this clone: The CDR3 end falls 3 residues outside the read, so it is completed with the germline J gene. V usage is TRBV7-2 and J usage is TRBJ2-7; D is uncertain. Per germline, CDR1 SGHTA and CDR2 FQGNSA. The length of the CDR3 is 14 residues. Trimming cost V 3 bases and J 2 bases, with 11 bases left between them. The CDR3 protein is CASSLGVPTYEQYF. The DNA read from the CDR3 is TGTGCCAGCAGCTTGGGCGTTCCCACCTACGAG. The entire variable domain, with the rest obtained from reference TRBV7-2 and TRBJ2-7, is as follows: GAGVSQSPSNKVTEKGKDVELRCDPISGHTALYWYRQSLGQGLEFLIYFQGNSAPDKSGLPSDRFSAERTGGSVSTLTIQRTQQEDSAVYLCASSLGVPTYEQYFGPGTRLTVT.

As concerns this clone: Read data end 3 residues before the CDR3 end; the end is taken from the germline J gene. The rearrangement joins TRBV20-1 to TRBJ2-2; possible D gene TRBD2, 5 bases. The V gene lost 3 bases and the J gene lost 3 bases, with 17 bases spanning the gap. The length of the CDR3 is 16 residues. Germline CDR1 reads DFQATT; CDR2 reads SNEGSKA (reference sequence). This CDR3 is CSASLLGPRDTGELFF. The DNA read from the CDR3 is TGCAGTGCTAGTCTCCTAGGGCCGCGGGACACCGGGGAG.

A word on this clone: The read ends 3 residues before the CDR3 terminus; that terminus is restored from the germline J gene. The V and J genes are TRBV19 and TRBJ2-7; 10 bases are a match to TRBD2. The CDR3 has 16 residues. Germline V gives CDR1 LNHDA, CDR2 SQIVND (reference sequence). V lost 4 bases and J lost 5; bases outside the gene matches: 11. The CDR3 DNA, read in part, is TGTGCCAGTAGTACCGACCTGAGCGGGAGGGCACACGAG. It specifies CASSTDLSGRAHE. The entire CDR3 sequence reads CASSTDLSGRAHEQYF.

With regard to this clone: The CDR3 end falls 3 residues outside the read, so it is completed with the germline J gene. The chain links TRBV5-4 to TRBJ1-1; possibly TRBD1 for D (5 bases). This CDR3 has 13 amino acids. Germline loops: CDR1 SGHNT, CDR2 YYREEE (reference sequence). Trimming removed 7 bases at V and 3 bases at J, with 13 bases between. CDR3 sequence: CASSTDSHTEAFF. The DNA read from the CDR3 is TGTGCCAGCTCCACCGACAGCCACACTGAA.

To note about this clone: The read falls 3 residues short of the CDR3 end, and the missing part is taken from the germline J gene. The chain is built from TRBV5-1 and TRBJ1-4; 7 nucleotides align to TRBD1. V lost 0 bases to trimming and J lost 8 bases; unmatched junction nucleotides: 4. The CDR3 extends over 14 amino acids. In germline, CDR1 is SGHRS, CDR2 YFSETQ. CDR3 bases read: TGCGCCAGCAGCTTGGAGGGGGCAGGGGAAAAA. Residues: CASSLEGAGEK. The CDR3, in full, reads CASSLEGAGEKLFF.

Concerning this clone: The read terminates 3 residues before the CDR3 end, so the remaining end is supplied by the germline J gene. V is TRBV5-1 and J is TRBJ1-6; a possible D gene is TRBD1 (6 bases). V was shortened by 5 bases and J by 10 bases, with 16 bases between the two germline ends. The CDR3 totals 14 residues. The germline CDR1 and CDR2 sequences are SGHRS and YFSETQ. The CDR3 is CASRTEGEGSPLHF. The sequenced CDR3 bases are TGCGCCAGCAGAACAGAGGGGGAGGGATCACCC.

A note on this clone: The CDR3 extends 3 residues past the end of the read, so its final part is completed from the germline J gene. This chain links TRBV19 with TRBJ2-2; 9 positions agree with TRBD1. The CDR3 runs 15 residues. With V trimmed by 5 bases and J by 4 bases, 5 bases remained unmatched. Per the germline V gene, CDR1 is LNHDA and CDR2 is SQIVND (reference sequence). The CDR3 here is CASSPDRGGTGELFF. The CDR3 bases that were read are TGTGCCAGTAGTCCGGACAGGGGTGGCACCGGGGAG. Together with reference TRBV19 and TRBJ2-2, the CDR3 gives the full variable domain: DGGITQSPKYLFRKEGQNVTLSCEQNLNHDAMYWYRQDPGQGLRLIYYSQIVNDFQKGDIAEGYSVSREKKESFPLTVTSAQKNPTAFYLCASSPDRGGTGELFFGEGSRLTVL.

As for this clone: The read ends 3 residues shy of where the CDR3 ends; the end is completed using the germline J gene. The chain has TRBV20-1 and TRBJ2-7; D is perhaps TRBD1 (6 bases). Germline V gene lookup returns CDR1 DFQATT and CDR2 SNEGSKA (reference sequence). The length of the CDR3 is 14 residues. The V end lost 1 base, the J end lost 5 bases, and 15 bases lay between the germline ends. Here the CDR3 reads CSARGTFPGDEQYF. The CDR3 bases that were read are TGCAGTGCTAGAGGAACTTTCCCAGGGGACGAG.

Points on this clone: From the germline J gene comes the end of the CDR3, since the read stops 3 residues before it. The chain carries TRBV5-1 and TRBJ2-1; perhaps TRBD2 as D (6 bases). The CDR3 length is 15 residues. The germline gives CDR1 SGHRS, CDR2 YFSETQ. V lost 1 base, J lost 7 bases, and 15 bases lay in between. The covered CDR3 bases are TGCGCCAGCAGCTTGATGTCGGCGGGAATAAATGAG. It encodes CASSLMSAGINE. The full CDR3 reads CASSLMSAGINEQFF.

As regards this clone: The read comes to an end 3 residues before the CDR3 does, leaving the germline J gene to fill in the end. The chain combines TRBV2 with TRBJ2-2, with 8 bases aligning to TRBD1. The V segment lost 6 bases and the J segment 5 bases; nucleotides outside the gene matches: 14. The V gene's germline CDR1 is SNHLY and CDR2 FYNNEI. This CDR3 is 17 amino acids long. CDR3 sequence reads: CASRATGGQARTGELFF. The CDR3 bases that were read are TGTGCCAGCAGAGCTACAGGGGGACAAGCGCGAACCGGGGAG.

For this clone: The missing CDR3 end, 3 residues past where the read stops, is filled in from the germline J gene. The V and J genes are TRBV20-1 and TRBJ2-7, with D unresolved. The V gene lost 5 bases and the J gene lost 3 bases, with 11 bases spanning the gap. The CDR3 sequence is 12 residues long. Germline loops: CDR1 DFQATT, CDR2 SNEGSKA (reference sequence). CDR3 DNA (partial): TGCAGTGCTCACGAGAGGCTCTACGAG. Its translation is CSAHERLYE. The whole CDR3 is CSAHERLYEQYF.

About this clone: The read comes to an end 3 residues before the CDR3 does, leaving the germline J gene to fill in the end. This chain uses TRBV7-9 with TRBJ2-1; no definite D call. CDR1 and CDR2 from the germline V gene are SEHNR and FQNEAQ (reference sequence). Trimming took off 5 bases at V and 6 bases at J, with 11 bases between the two ends. The CDR3 runs 13 residues. The part of the CDR3 DNA that was read is TGTGCCAGCAGCCCCCGACGCGGCAATGAG. It encodes CASSPRRGNE. From start to end, the CDR3 is CASSPRRGNEQFF.